A selection of T cell receptor beta chains follows, all from one sample in a study of cytomegalovirus exposure and HLA in healthy donors. The method was immunoSEQ multiplex PCR; TCRdb's version includes in-frame clones alone and lacks a portion of them. The sample records 89,000 or so clones, over 70% being singletons. The sequenced sample was PBMCs. The receptor source for this set is a boy younger than 18 in good health and CMV-seronegative. Each CDR3 is given with its conserved first and last residue. The D gene is left open where the match is weak. Not every row has a clone size; where given, it reads once, few, many or a size class.

NA,TRBJ2-1,TRBV28,NA,TGTGCCAGCAGTTTGATAGCGAGATCTAATGAGCAGTTCTTC,CASSLIARSNEQFF
NA,TRBJ2-7,TRBV6-5,NA,TGTGCCAGCAGTTACTCGAATGCGGCAGCACACTACGAGCAGTACTTC,CASSYSNAAAHYEQYF
NA,TRBJ1-4,TRBV9,NA,TGTGCCAGCAGCGTAGGGACAGCCTCCTATGAAAAACTGTTTTTT,CASSVGTASYEKLFF
NA,TRBJ1-1,TRBV2,NA,TGTGCCAGCAGCGGGGGGCGGGGAGCTTTCTTT,CASSGGRGAFF
NA,TRBJ2-7,TRBV2,TRBD2,TGTGCCAGCAGCTGGACTAGGGCCTACGAGCAGTACTTC,CASSWTRAYEQYF
few,TRBJ2-7,TRBV4-3,TRBD2,TGCGCCAGCAGCCAAGGGACTAGCGCAACCTACGAGCAGTACTTC,CASSQGTSATYEQYF
NA,TRBJ1-6,TRBV9,TRBD1,TGTGCCAGCAGCGAGACAGGGGGGAAGAATTCACCCCTCCACTTT,CASSETGGKNSPLHF
NA,TRBJ2-1,TRBV2,NA,TGTGCCAGCAGTGAAGGGACTACGACCTACAATGAGCAGTTCTTC,CASSEGTTTYNEQFF
NA,TRBJ1-4,TRBV7-8,NA,TGTGCCAGCAGCCCCCGGGCTGGGGGCACTAATGAAAAACTGTTTTTT,CASSPRAGGTNEKLFF
NA,TRBJ2-7,TRBV7-2,TRBD1,TGTGCCAGCAGCATGGGACAGGGCTACGAGCAGTACTTC,CASSMGQGYEQYF
once,TRBJ1-1,TRBV6-1,NA,TGTGCCAGCTCAGGGTACCAAGCAGGCACTGAAGCTTTCTTT,CASSGYQAGTEAFF
NA,TRBJ2-5,TRBV27,NA,TGTGCCAGCAGCCTACGACTAGATGTGACCCAGTACTTC,CASSLRLDVTQYF
NA,TRBJ1-5,TRBV19,NA,TGTGCCAGTAATCTATTGGCGGGGAATCAGCCCCAGCATTTT,CASNLLAGNQPQHF
once,TRBJ2-2,TRBV28,NA,TGTGCCAGCAGTTTGTCTAGTCTCTCCGGGGAGCTGTTTTTT,CASSLSSLSGELFF
NA,TRBJ1-1,TRBV7-9,NA,TGTGCCAGCAGTTCAGGGGTTTCTGAAGCTTTCTTT,CASSSGVSEAFF
NA,TRBJ2-3,TRBV29-1,NA,TGCAGCGTGCACCAGGCCTCAGATACGCAGTATTTT,CSVHQASDTQYF
few,TRBJ1-1,TRBV6-6,NA,TGTGCCAGCAGTTACTCGGGTGAAGGAGGGACTGAAGCTTTCTTT,CASSYSGEGGTEAFF
NA,TRBJ2-1,TRBV7-9,NA,TGTGCCAGCAGCTTATTAGGACAGAACTACAATGAGCAGTTCTTC,CASSLLGQNYNEQFF
NA,TRBJ2-7,TRBV4-1,NA,TGCGCCAGCAGCCAAACTACAGGGCCACCCTACGAGCAGTACTTC,CASSQTTGPPYEQYF
NA,TRBJ2-7,TRBV6-5,NA,TGTGCCAGCAGTTACTCGGGCAGTACCACCTACGAGCAGTACTTC,CASSYSGSTTYEQYF
NA,TRBJ1-5,TRBV6-1,TRBD1,TGTGCCAGCAGTGTAGACAGGGGAAGCAATCAGCCCCAGCATTTT,CASSVDRGSNQPQHF
NA,TRBJ2-3,TRBV27,NA,TGTGCCAGCACTTTGGTCCGCGGCACAGATACGCAGTATTTT,CASTLVRGTDTQYF
NA,TRBJ2-3,TRBV21-1,NA,TGTGCCAGCAGCAAAAAGCGGCCCAGAGATACGCAGTATTTT,CASSKKRPRDTQYF
NA,TRBJ2-1,TRBV6-5,TRBD2,TGTGCACCCAGAGGGGCGGGAGGGCTTCCGAATGAGCAGTTCTTC,CAPRGAGGLPNEQFF
NA,TRBJ1-2,TRBV5-1,NA,TGCGCCAGCAGCCCCGGAGCAGGGGTCGCCCCTAACTATGGCTACACCTTC,CASSPGAGVAPNYGYTF
NA,TRBJ1-1,TRBV5-1,NA,TGCGCCAGCAGCTCACAGGGCGGGGGCACTGAAGCTTTCTTT,CASSSQGGGTEAFF
NA,TRBJ1-6,TRBV6-5,NA,TGTGCCAGCAGTACCCCTGGCAGGGGTAATTCACCCCTCCACTTT,CASSTPGRGNSPLHF
few,TRBJ1-2,TRBV4-3,NA,TGCGCCAGCAGCCAAGCAAGCAGGGGAGACTATGGCTACACCTTC,CASSQASRGDYGYTF
few,TRBJ2-7,TRBV7-9,NA,TGTGCCAGCAGCTTAGTTCCAGGCTACGAGCAGTACTTC,CASSLVPGYEQYF
NA,TRBJ1-5,TRBV7-2,NA,TGTGCCAGCAGCTTCGCCGGCGGGTATAGCAATCAGCCCCAGCATTTT,CASSFAGGYSNQPQHF
NA,TRBJ2-5,TRBV9,TRBD1,TGTGCCAGCAGCGTCACAGGGGGTGGGGAGACCCAGTACTTC,CASSVTGGGETQYF
NA,TRBJ2-7,TRBV27,TRBD1,TGTGCCAGCAGTAATGCGGGACAGGGGTACGAGCAGTACTTC,CASSNAGQGYEQYF
NA,TRBJ2-3,TRBV14,TRBD2,TGTGCCAGCAGCCAACTGACTAGCCCTAGCACAGATACGCAGTATTTT,CASSQLTSPSTDTQYF
NA,TRBJ1-2,TRBV14,NA,TGTGCCAGCGGAACGGGCTATGGCTACACCTTC,CASGTGYGYTF
NA,TRBJ2-3,TRBV10-3,TRBD2,TGTGCCATCAGTTCACTTGCTCCGGGAGGAAGAGATACGCAGTATTTT,CAISSLAPGGRDTQYF
few,TRBJ1-5,TRBV7-9,TRBD1,TGTGCCAGCAGCGACGGACAGGGGGCAAGGCAGCCCCAGCATTTT,CASSDGQGARQPQHF
NA,TRBJ1-2,TRBV6-5,TRBD1,TGTGCCAGCAGTGCGGACAGGACTAACTATGGCTACACCTTC,CASSADRTNYGYTF
NA,TRBJ2-7,TRBV30,TRBD1,TGTGCCTGGAGTGCTCACAGGGGGACCGACGAGCAGTACTTC,CAWSAHRGTDEQYF
NA,TRBJ2-1,TRBV19,TRBD2,TGTGCCAGTAGCCGCGGGAGTCTAGCGGGAGGATACCCTTACAATGAGCAGTTCTTC,CASSRGSLAGGYPYNEQFF
NA,TRBJ2-7,TRBV27,TRBD1,TGTGCCAGCAGATCACAGGGGGGTTCCTACGAGCAGTACTTC,CASRSQGGSYEQYF